The sequence of this T cell receptor (beta chain) was determined in a study of OX40 agonist ivuxolimab in advanced cancers. This table comes from immunoSEQ multiplex PCR, and its TCRdb copy is limited to in-frame clones, with some not included. The sample records about 13,000 clones, around 80% being singletons. This clone was detected only a few times. This receptor was taken from an adult with an advanced solid tumor such as melanoma, head and neck, liver or kidney cancer. Sample: CD4+ or CD8+ T cells sorted from blood, taken in a trial of the OX40 agonist ivuxolimab.

CDR3 amino acids: CASSLAGGYNEQFF. Written as DNA, the CDR3 is TGTGCCAGCAGCTTAGCGGGGGGGTACAATGAGCAGTTCTTC. The rearrangement links TRBV27 to TRBJ2-1; 11 bases map to TRBD2. Germline-derived CDR1 and CDR2 are MNHEY and SMNVEV (reference sequence). Trimming at V came to 6 bases and at J to 4 bases, leaving 2 bases not matched to a gene. This CDR3 has 14 amino acids.